These 15 T cell receptor beta chains originate from one sample sequenced in a study of T cell responses to AZD1222 COVID-19 vaccine (dated by TCRdb to 2020 to 2022). Preparation of the library involved the immunoSEQ multiplex PCR assay. The table was pulled from immuneACCESS by TCRdb, which kept in-frame rearrangements only. Such tables lose some clones; where checked, under half of the loss comes from unresolved V genes, and the rest has no known cause. Present in this sample are approximately 100,000 clones, approximately 90% of which were seen just once. The leading ten clones occupy roughly 2.5% of the sample. The time point label corresponds to: about 28 days (+/-7) after the second vaccine dose. Material: peripheral blood, obtained 28 days after the second AZD1222 dose. The receptors originated from an adult who received the AZD1222 COVID-19 vaccine.

The rearrangement uses TRBV3-1 (or the pseudogene TRBV3-2) and TRBJ2-5; D possibly corresponds to TRBD2 (6 bases). The CDR3 extends over 16 amino acids. The germline V gene has CDR1 LGHDT and CDR2 YNNKEL (reference sequence). Trimming took off 2 bases at V and 1 base at J, with 14 bases between the two ends. CDR3 in amino acids: CASSQRGLGRQETQYF. The CDR3 coding sequence is TGTGCCAGCAGCCAACGGGGGTTAGGGCGCCAAGAGACCCAGTACTTC.

As DNA, the CDR3 is TGCGCCAGCAGCTTGCGTGGCAGGGATGACAATCAGCCCCAGCATTTT. Translating gives CASSLRGRDDNQPQHF. The chain carries TRBV5-1 and TRBJ1-5; a possible D gene is TRBD1 (5 bases). Trimming stripped 1 base from V and 3 bases from J, with 14 bases between. The CDR3 is made up of 16 amino acids. Looked up from germline, CDR1 is SGHRS and CDR2 is YFSETQ.

The V call is TRBV5-1, the J call TRBJ2-6; 8 bases are shared with TRBD1. Trimming at V came to 0 bases and at J to 3 bases, leaving 5 bases not matched to a gene. This CDR3 contains 17 residues. From germline, CDR1 is SGHRS and CDR2 YFSETQ. DNA of the CDR3: TGCGCCAGCAGCTTGGGGACAGGGTTAATTGGGGCCAACGTCCTGACTTTC. It translates to CASSLGTGLIGANVLTF.

V usage is TRBV13 and J usage is TRBJ1-2; 8 bases are shared with TRBD1. Germline CDR1 reads PRHDT; CDR2 reads FYEKMQ (reference sequence). V shed 2 bases, J shed 0 bases, and the junction held 5 bases outside the gene matches. This CDR3 has 16 amino acids. CDR3 region: CASSLPSTGANYGYTF. The CDR3 coding sequence is TGTGCCAGCAGCTTACCGTCGACAGGGGCTAACTATGGCTACACCTTC.

Here the CDR3 reads CASTRDRGSQETQYF. CDR3 coding DNA: TGCGCCAGCACAAGGGACAGGGGATCCCAAGAGACCCAGTACTTC. The chain carries TRBV4-1 and TRBJ2-5; 10 nucleotides agree with TRBD1. Germline CDR1 and CDR2: MGHRA and YSYEKL. CDR3 length: 15 residues. V dropped 7 bases and J dropped 1; count of bases not matched to a gene: 6.

The J gene is TRBJ2-7, the V gene TRBV6-6, with 9 bases fitting TRBD1. The CDR3 sequence is 17 residues long. Germline V gives CDR1 MNHNY, CDR2 SVGAGI (reference sequence). V trimming: 5 bases; J trimming: 1 base; junction bases outside the gene matches: 12. The CDR3 region is CASSLGYPGQGSYEQYF. Written as DNA, the CDR3 is TGTGCCAGCAGTCTCGGGTATCCGGGACAGGGATCCTACGAGCAGTACTTC.

The CDR3 region has the DNA TGTGCCAGCAGTTACCCACACGTAGGGGGAGAAAAACTGTTTTTT. Its translation is CASSYPHVGGEKLFF. The chain joins TRBV6-5 to TRBJ1-4, with D possibly matching TRBD1 (6 bases). Trimming removed 2 bases at V and 8 bases at J, with 15 bases between. The CDR3 covers 15 residues. CDR1 is MNHEY and CDR2 is SVGAGI in the germline V gene.

This chain links TRBV5-1 with TRBJ2-2; no definite D call. Trimming pared 0 bases from V and 5 bases from J, leaving 8 bases between. The CDR3 contains 14 residues. Germline assignment: CDR1 SGHRS and CDR2 YFSETQ. This CDR3 reads CASSLAWETGELFF. The CDR3 bases are TGCGCCAGCAGCTTGGCCTGGGAAACCGGGGAGCTGTTTTTT.

The rearrangement links TRBV2 to TRBJ1-4; the D is unclear. The germline V gene encodes CDR1 SNHLY and CDR2 FYNNEI. V was trimmed by 6 bases and J by 8 bases, leaving 13 bases between them. This CDR3 spans 13 amino acids. The CDR3 sequence is CASSHMDQEKLFF. CDR3 nucleotide sequence: TGTGCCAGCAGCCACATGGATCAGGAAAAACTGTTTTTT.

The genes are TRBV5-1 and TRBJ2-2; maybe TRBD2 (6 bases). V was clipped by 4 bases and J by 5 bases, with 12 bases between them. This CDR3 has 14 amino acids. Germline V lookup: CDR1 SGHRS, CDR2 YFSETQ. For the CDR3, the DNA is TGCGCCAGCAGCCCCGGAGGGCAGACCGGGGAGCTGTTTTTT. Residues: CASSPGGQTGELFF.

J is TRBJ2-1 and V is TRBV24-1; no definite D call. The ends were cut back, 5 bases at V and 1 base at J, with 11 bases in the middle. The germline CDR1 and CDR2 sequences are KGHDR and SFDVKD. The CDR3 consists of 15 residues. The CDR3 bases are TGTGCCACCAGTGGGGGTACTCTTTCCTACAATGAGCAGTTCTTC. Encoded protein: CATSGGTLSYNEQFF.

The chain uses TRBV11-2 and TRBJ1-1, with a weak D call TRBD1 (5 bases). Germline CDR1 SGHAT, CDR2 FQNNGV. Trimming cost V 1 base and J 4 bases, with 13 bases left between them. The CDR3 runs to 15 residues. CDR3 in amino acids: CASSLGHQGFTEAFF. CDR3 nucleotides: TGTGCCAGCAGCTTAGGTCACCAGGGCTTCACTGAAGCTTTCTTT.

V gene TRBV6-2 or TRBV6-3 combines with J gene TRBJ2-7; TRBD1 aligns across 7 bases. Germline V gene lookup returns CDR1 MNHEY and CDR2 SVGEGT. This CDR3 has 15 residues. Germline trimming cut 4 bases from V and 6 bases from J; bases unmatched to any gene: 12. CDR3 loop: CASSSTGMGPVEQYF. The DNA of the CDR3 is TGTGCCAGCAGTTCGACAGGGATGGGGCCGGTCGAGCAGTACTTC.

The genes are TRBV18 and TRBJ2-2; maybe TRBD2 (6 bases). V was clipped by 3 bases and J by 1 base, with 9 bases between them. The CDR3 loop spans 15 amino acids. Germline lookup yields CDR1 KGHSH and CDR2 LQKENI. The CDR3: CASSPGGENTGELFF. The CDR3 DNA follows: TGTGCCAGCTCACCCGGCGGGGAGAACACCGGGGAGCTGTTTTTT. Drawing the rest from reference TRBV18 and TRBJ2-2, the complete variable domain is NAGVMQNPRHLVRRRGQEARLRCSPMKGHSHVYWYRQLPEEGLKFMVYLQKENIIDESGMPKERFSAEFPKEGPSILRIQQVVRGDSAAYFCASSPGGENTGELFFGEGSRLTVL.

This chain connects TRBV5-5 to TRBJ2-5, with D possibly TRBD2 on 5 matching bases. This CDR3 contains 13 residues. Germline CDR1 SGHKS, CDR2 YYEKEE (reference sequence). V was pared by 4 bases and J by 5 bases, with 12 bases between. CDR3 in amino acids: CASSVRGLETQYF. The CDR3 coding sequence is TGTGCCAGCAGCGTCCGGGGTTTGGAGACCCAGTACTTC.